Listed below are T cell receptor beta chains from one sample, sequenced in a study of cytomegalovirus exposure and HLA in healthy donors. Only in-frame clones appear in the TCRdb table, and some are missing; sequencing was by immunoSEQ multiplex PCR. Found here are about 230,000 clones, 80% to 90% of them singletons; the top ten hold more than 0.8%. The sample taken for sequencing was PBMCs. Receptors originate from a woman between 18 and 29 years old in good health and CMV-seronegative. CDR3s leave out the opening cysteine and the closing phenylalanine or tryptophan.

TRBV5-4	TRBJ2-2	ASSSKRDTNTGELF
TRBV7-9	TRBJ2-1	ASTDPGEGDEQF
TRBV5-4	TRBJ2-3	ASSLGIAASSTDTQY
TRBV5-1	TRBJ2-7	ASSFTSGSVSYEQY
TRBV5-4	TRBJ2-5	ASSLVQGVQETQY
TRBV5-4	TRBJ1-1	ASSPPGKDTEAF
TRBV5-1	TRBJ2-7	ASSSRDRAYEQY
TRBV4-3	TRBJ1-2	ASSQRQGAYGYT
TRBV18	TRBJ2-3	ASSSRDRVTDTQY
TRBV25-1	TRBJ2-1	ASSPTDRGAYNEQF
TRBV6-1	TRBJ2-2	ASRDRVSGTGELF
TRBV2	TRBJ2-1	ASSEGRSYNEQF
TRBV19	TRBJ2-3	ASSVQGWGGTDTQY
TRBV6-1	TRBJ1-1	ASSGTGGGTEAF
TRBV5-6	TRBJ2-1	ASSPSGGLAGGVEQF
TRBV5-1	TRBJ2-2	ASSSSGPDTGELF
TRBV29-1	TRBJ2-1	SAAGTAYNEQF
TRBV27	TRBJ2-7	ASSFRGGQY
TRBV7-2	TRBJ2-7	ASSPFLDRVVYEQY
TRBV5-5	TRBJ2-2	ASSMGQGGTGELF
TRBV30	TRBJ1-1	AIGRGYWVEAF
TRBV2	TRBJ1-1	ASTLLPGTNTEAF
TRBV13	TRBJ1-2	ASSLTGYGYT
TRBV7-2	TRBJ2-1	ASSPRAGSAYNEQF
TRBV6-5	TRBJ2-7	ASSTGDYEQY
TRBV15	TRBJ2-4	ATSRDIRTSRHIQY
TRBV14	TRBJ2-5	ASSRSFKAVETQY
TRBV5-6	TRBJ1-1	ASGFGWGGNAEAF
TRBV6-1	TRBJ2-5	ASRSTSGLQETQY
TRBV5-1	TRBJ1-2	ASSSPDRTTNYGYT
TRBV2	TRBJ1-1	ASIVIGGNTEAF
TRBV11-1	TRBJ2-7	ASSLLVSYEQY
TRBV30	TRBJ1-6	AGQVGTNSPLH
TRBV6-5	TRBJ1-3	ASFRAGAGNTIY
TRBV9	TRBJ2-1	ASSERGTTREQF
TRBV6-5	TRBJ1-2	ASSYSEAGGYGYT
TRBV7-8	TRBJ2-3	ASSSSSSTDTQY
TRBV4-1	TRBJ1-4	ASSPKIGQSNEKLF
TRBV5-1	TRBJ2-7	ASSLERDYEQY
TRBV7-6	TRBJ1-5	ASSTGQGLNNQPQH
TRBV10-3	TRBJ2-3	ATQTGLTQY
TRBV6-5	TRBJ2-5	ASRETGRWETQY
TRBV10-3	TRBJ2-2	AIRATGTTGELF
TRBV18	TRBJ1-2	ASSPSSSPYGYT
TRBV6-1	TRBJ1-1	ASSELPVRSRENTEAF
TRBV7-8	TRBJ2-1	ASSWGQVSSYNEQF
TRBV6-1	TRBJ1-1	ASHNPGGSFAEAF
TRBV4-3	TRBJ2-3	ASSQDATSGYTDTQY
TRBV2	TRBJ2-5	ASSMGEETQY
TRBV28	TRBJ1-5	ASSLSDIKPQH
TRBV9	TRBJ2-7	ASSALLQADEQY
TRBV6-5	TRBJ1-3	ASSYGVGSSGNTIY
TRBV6-1	TRBJ2-3	ASSKGLAGISSTQY
TRBV6-5	TRBJ1-4	ASSYLGPPNEKLF